The 32 T cell receptor beta chains listed next were all sequenced from one sample in a study of cytotoxic CD8 clonotypes in ibrutinib-treated CLL. Sequenced by immunoSEQ multiplex PCR; TCRdb stores in-frame clones only, minus some. The sample consists of approximately 280,000 clones, 60% to 80% of them appearing once. Specimen: PBMCs, collected at disease progression, from a patient treated with ibrutinib. The receptors derive from a human donor with chronic lymphocytic leukemia.

The chain recombines TRBV29-1 with TRBJ2-1, with D perhaps TRBD2 (5 bases). The CDR3 sequence is 14 residues long. V was clipped by 3 bases and J by 0 bases, with 9 bases between them. Looked up from germline, CDR1 is SQVTM and CDR2 is ANQGSEA. The CDR3 is CSVDYGDSYNEQFF. CDR3 DNA: TGCAGCGTTGATTACGGGGACTCCTACAATGAGCAGTTCTTC.

A remark on this clone: At one end the junction does not follow the germline gene, possibly because of a read error. The genes are TRBV2 and TRBJ1-1; no definite D call. The CDR3 has 14 residues. CDR1 and CDR2 (germline): SNHLY, FYNNEI. CDR3 coding DNA: TGTGCCAGCACTGAAGGACCGCAGAACACTGAAGCTTTCTTT. Protein product: CASTEGPQNTEAFF.

V is TRBV30 and J is TRBJ1-1; D is perhaps TRBD1 (6 bases). The V gene lost 5 bases and the J gene lost 6 bases, with 16 bases spanning the gap. The germline gives CDR1 GTSNPN, CDR2 SVGIG (reference sequence). The CDR3 consists of 13 residues. CDR3 in DNA: TGTGCCTGGGGACTACAGGGTTTTGCTGAAGCTTTCTTT. Translation gives CAWGLQGFAEAFF.

The CDR3 here is CASSITDRAYEQYF. CDR3 nucleotides: TGTGCCAGCAGCATCACCGACAGGGCCTACGAGCAGTACTTC. V usage is TRBV9 and J usage is TRBJ2-7; 7 bases line up with TRBD1. The CDR3 has 14 amino acids. V lost 4 bases and J lost 2; bases outside the gene matches: 6. Germline V gene lookup returns CDR1 SGDLS and CDR2 YYNGEE.

The genes are TRBV11-2 and TRBJ1-6; no clear D. Germline CDR1 is SGHAT and CDR2 is FQNNGV. This CDR3 has 14 residues. The V gene lost 6 bases and the J gene lost 0 bases, with 6 bases spanning the gap. Here the CDR3 DNA reads TGTGCCAGCAGGAAAGGCTCCTATAATTCACCCCTCCACTTT. Translated, it gives CASRKGSYNSPLHF.

The chain recombines TRBV7-9 with TRBJ2-1, with 16 bases aligning to TRBD2. With V trimmed by 1 base and J by 6 bases, 6 bases remained unmatched. This CDR3 spans 18 amino acids. CDR1 and CDR2 from the germline V gene are SEHNR and FQNEAQ (reference sequence). The CDR3 bases are TGTGCCAGCAGCTTAGAGGGACTAGCGGGGGGGCTCATCAATGAGCAGTTCTTC. Translated: CASSLEGLAGGLINEQFF.

The chain uses TRBV4-1 and TRBJ2-7; TRBD2 matches at 9 bases. The germline gives CDR1 MGHRA, CDR2 YSYEKL. The CDR3 sequence is 16 residues long. V trimming: 4 bases; J trimming: 4 bases; junction bases outside the gene matches: 11. The CDR3 loop reads CASSRGAGSGGYEQYF. The DNA of the CDR3 is TGCGCCAGCAGCCGGGGCGCGGGTAGCGGGGGTTACGAGCAGTACTTC.

The chain recombines TRBV11-2 with TRBJ1-5; D gene ambiguous. The V and J ends lost 1 base and 6 bases respectively, with 7 bases between them. Germline CDR1 SGHAT, CDR2 FQNNGV. This CDR3 is built from 13 residues. The CDR3 bases are TGTGCCAGCAGCTTAGTTCCAAGTCAGCCCCAGCATTTT. This sequence encodes CASSLVPSQPQHF.

This clone was seen more than once but under ten times. The chain couples TRBV2 to TRBJ1-3; possibly TRBD1 for D (6 bases). V lost 4 bases and J lost 8, with 18 bases in between. Germline CDR1 is SNHLY and CDR2 is FYNNEI. This CDR3 spans 15 amino acids. The CDR3: CASSVGGPLEDTIYF. The CDR3 DNA follows: TGTGCCAGCAGTGTCGGGGGCCCCTTAGAGGACACCATATATTTT.

The chain links TRBV19 to TRBJ2-6; TRBD1 matches 8 bases. Germline CDR1 and CDR2: LNHDA and SQIVND (reference sequence). This CDR3 is 15 amino acids long. The ends lost 6 bases at V and 3 bases at J; junction bases unmatched: 4. The CDR3, as DNA: TGTGCCAGTAGCCGCAGGGGGCTTGGGGCCAACGTCCTGACTTTC. Residues: CASSRRGLGANVLTF.

This clone was counted a single time. This chain connects TRBV10-2 to TRBJ2-7; D could derive from TRBD1 or TRBD2 (7 bases each). Germline V CDR1 and CDR2: WSHSY, SAAADI. Trimming took off 10 bases at V and 7 bases at J, with 26 bases between the two ends. This CDR3 has 15 residues. The CDR3 is CATTRGSGNPGEQYF. DNA for the CDR3: TGCGCCACCACCAGGGGGAGCGGGAACCCGGGGGAGCAGTACTTC.

The gene calls are TRBV4-2 and TRBJ1-2; unclear D gene. The CDR3 length is 14 residues. V was trimmed by 0 bases and J by 5 bases, leaving 10 bases between them. Per the germline V gene, CDR1 is LGHNA and CDR2 is YNFKEQ. CDR3 region: CASSQDRSQYGYTF. CDR3 nucleotides: TGTGCCAGCAGCCAAGACCGGTCCCAGTATGGCTACACCTTC.

This clone was seen a few times. The V gene is TRBV10-2, the J gene TRBJ2-7; D might be TRBD1 (6 bases). CDR1 and CDR2 (germline): WSHSY, SAAADI. The CDR3 extends over 12 amino acids. V was clipped by 5 bases and J by 6 bases, with 11 bases between them. The CDR3 DNA follows: TGCGCCAGCAGTTTGGGGGCGTCCGAGCAGTACTTC. This translates into CASSLGASEQYF.

The chain joins TRBV27 to TRBJ1-1, with D maybe TRBD1 (6 bases). CDR3 length: 14 amino acids. Trimming cost V 6 bases and J 4 bases, with 15 bases left between them. Germline V CDR1 and CDR2: MNHEY, SMNVEV (reference sequence). CDR3 nucleotide sequence: TGTGCCAGCAGCCAGGCAGGGGCGGGCACTGAAGCTTTCTTT. It yields the protein CASSQAGAGTEAFF.

The chain recombines TRBV27 with TRBJ2-7; a weak D match, TRBD1 (6 bases). Germline V gene sequence: CDR1 MNHEY, CDR2 SMNVEV (reference sequence). CDR3 size: 12 residues. With 8 bases removed from V and 4 bases from J, the gap between germline ends came to 12 bases. The CDR3 DNA reads TGTGCCAGCTTGGGGGCTGGGTACGAGCAGTACTTC. Its translation is CASLGAGYEQYF.

This chain uses TRBV5-5 with TRBJ1-4; D gene unclear. V lost 1 base and J lost 8, with 21 bases in between. The germline gives CDR1 SGHKS, CDR2 YYEKEE (reference sequence). This CDR3 has 17 residues. CDR3 loop: CASSLSSLTNPWEKLFF. In DNA form, the CDR3 reads TGTGCCAGCAGCTTGTCCTCTTTGACAAACCCGTGGGAAAAACTGTTTTTT.

The chain employs TRBV29-1 and TRBJ1-6; possible D gene TRBD1, 6 bases. The germline gives CDR1 SQVTM, CDR2 ANQGSEA. The length of the CDR3 is 17 residues. V was pared by 3 bases and J by 6 bases, with 21 bases between. DNA for the CDR3: TGCAGCGTTGAGAGGGTCCTCGGGCGGGGGCTTAATTCACCCCTCCACTTT. This gives the protein CSVERVLGRGLNSPLHF. Drawing the rest from reference TRBV29-1 and TRBJ1-6, the complete variable domain is SAVISQKPSRDICQRGTSLTIQCQVDSQVTMMFWYRQQPGQSLTLIATANQGSEATYESGFVIDKFPISRPNLTFSTLTVSNMSPEDSSIYLCSVERVLGRGLNSPLHFGNGTRLTVT.

V usage is TRBV4-1 and J usage is TRBJ2-1; 8 bases line up with TRBD2. Unmatched junction bases numbered 4, after V lost 0 bases and J lost 3 bases. This CDR3 spans 16 amino acids. CDR1 is MGHRA and CDR2 is YSYEKL in the germline V gene. CDR3 coding DNA: TGCGCCAGCAGCCAAGAGCCAGCGGGGGACTACAATGAGCAGTTCTTC. This sequence encodes CASSQEPAGDYNEQFF.

The CDR3 loop reads CASRAGGGLTGELFF. DNA of the CDR3: TGTGCCAGCAGGGCGGGCGGGGGGCTCACCGGGGAGCTGTTTTTT. The gene calls are TRBV25-1 and TRBJ2-2; 8 nucleotides align to TRBD2. The CDR3 has 15 residues. After removal of 6 bases from V and 4 bases from J, the junction contained 7 bases not matched to a gene. CDR1 is MGHDK and CDR2 is SYGVNS in the germline V gene.

The J gene is TRBJ2-3, the V gene TRBV29-1; D possibly corresponds to TRBD2 (6 bases). CDR3 length: 13 residues. The V end lost 6 bases, the J end lost 6 bases, and 16 bases lay between the germline ends. The germline CDR1 and CDR2 sequences are SQVTM and ANQGSEA. In nucleotides, the CDR3 is TGCAGCGTCCATCTGGAGGGCCCGGATACGCAGTATTTT. It is translated as CSVHLEGPDTQYF.

J is TRBJ1-1 and V is TRBV11-2; D is possibly TRBD1 (5 bases). The V end was cut by 0 bases, the J end by 5 bases, with 10 bases between. CDR3 length: 14 amino acids. CDR1 SGHAT and CDR2 FQNNGV come from the germline V gene. CDR3 DNA sequence: TGTGCCAGCAGCTTAGATCCCGCAGGGACTGAAGCTTTCTTT. Encoded protein: CASSLDPAGTEAFF.

This sequence joins TRBV14 and TRBJ2-5; 13 bases are shared with TRBD2. The CDR3 is 17 residues long. V gave up 3 bases and J gave up 2 bases; unmatched junction bases: 6. CDR1 is SGHDN, CDR2 FVKESK, per germline. CDR3 residues: CASSHFTGLAGQETQYF. The CDR3 DNA sequence: TGTGCCAGCAGCCATTTTACGGGACTAGCGGGGCAAGAGACCCAGTACTTC.

V is TRBV28 and J is TRBJ2-5; D unclear. CDR3 length: 13 amino acids. The V and J ends lost 3 bases and 2 bases respectively, with 7 bases between them. Germline CDR1 is MDHEN and CDR2 is SYDVKM. CDR3 nucleotides: TGTGCCAGCAGTTTGCCAGGTCAAGAGACCCAGTACTTC. Its translation: CASSLPGQETQYF.

The J gene is TRBJ2-3, the V gene TRBV5-4; 8 nucleotides line up with TRBD1. Germline V gene lookup returns CDR1 SGHNT and CDR2 YYREEE (reference sequence). J gave up 1 base and V 4 bases, and 11 bases lay outside the gene matches. The CDR3 is made up of 17 amino acids. The CDR3 DNA reads TGTGCCAGCAGCCTGGACAGGGTCTTACTTGGCACAGATACGCAGTATTTT. This encodes CASSLDRVLLGTDTQYF.

This clone was seen at least ten times. This chain joins TRBV7-9 and TRBJ1-2; no clear D. Between the trimmed V and J ends, which lost 3 bases and 2 bases, there was a span of 13 bases. Germline V gene lookup returns CDR1 SEHNR and CDR2 FQNEAQ (reference sequence). The CDR3 extends over 15 amino acids. The CDR3 bases are TGTGCCAGCAGCTTGGCCGGTCTGGGGAACTATGGCTACACCTTC. Encoded protein: CASSLAGLGNYGYTF.

This chain connects TRBV19 to TRBJ1-2; 7 bases fit TRBD1. The V gene's germline CDR1 is LNHDA and CDR2 SQIVND (reference sequence). This CDR3 region has 17 residues. V lost 0 bases, J lost 2 bases, and 9 bases stayed unmatched. Here the CDR3 DNA reads TGTGCCAGTAGTATAGACCCGACGGACAGGCCAAACTATGGCTACACCTTC. Amino acids: CASSIDPTDRPNYGYTF.

This clone was seen more than once but under ten times. The V call is TRBV29-1, the J call TRBJ1-1; D is ambiguous. V lost 6 bases and J 4 bases, leaving 24 bases between the germline ends. The V gene's germline CDR1 is SQVTM and CDR2 ANQGSEA. CDR3 size: 16 residues. DNA of the CDR3: TGCAGCGTCCACCCCCGGACCCGACTATGGGGCACTGAAGCTTTCTTT. Its protein product is CSVHPRTRLWGTEAFF. Combining the CDR3 with reference TRBV29-1 and TRBJ1-1 gives the whole variable domain SAVISQKPSRDICQRGTSLTIQCQVDSQVTMMFWYRQQPGQSLTLIATANQGSEATYESGFVIDKFPISRPNLTFSTLTVSNMSPEDSSIYLCSVHPRTRLWGTEAFFGQGTRLTVV.

This clone has just one count. The chain combines TRBV29-1 with TRBJ2-7; D uncertain. Germline CDR1 is SQVTM and CDR2 is ANQGSEA. The germline V and J ends were trimmed by 3 bases and 6 bases, with 15 bases remaining between them. The CDR3 runs to 13 residues. CDR3 sequence: CSVEARNPGEQYF. DNA for the CDR3: TGCAGCGTTGAGGCCCGGAATCCGGGCGAGCAGTACTTC.

This clone was found a few times. J is TRBJ2-1 and V is TRBV14; the D gene could be TRBD1 or TRBD2 (5 bases each). The CDR3 contains 15 residues. Germline-derived CDR1 and CDR2 are SGHDN and FVKESK. V lost 4 bases and J 3 bases, leaving 13 bases between the germline ends. DNA for the CDR3: TGTGCCAGCAGCCCCCTGGGGGAATACTACAATGAGCAGTTCTTC. Translation gives CASSPLGEYYNEQFF.

This clone was detected a few times. This rearrangement joins TRBV14 to TRBJ2-7, with D unclear. This CDR3 spans 11 amino acids. The germline V and J ends were trimmed by 0 bases and 5 bases, with 2 bases remaining between them. Germline values: CDR1 SGHDN, CDR2 FVKESK. CDR3: CASSQDHEQYF. For the CDR3, the DNA is TGTGCCAGCAGCCAAGATCACGAGCAGTACTTC.

V and J are TRBV11-2 and TRBJ2-1, with 7 bases fitting TRBD2. V dropped 3 bases and J dropped 4; count of bases not matched to a gene: 9. This CDR3 spans 16 amino acids. CDR1 SGHAT and CDR2 FQNNGV come from the germline V gene. The CDR3 DNA is TGTGCCAGCAGCTTTCGGGAACGGGGGGTTTACAATGAGCAGTTCTTC. Translation: CASSFRERGVYNEQFF.

This chain joins TRBV19 and TRBJ2-3; D is possibly TRBD2 (6 bases). Trimming left V 7 bases short and J 8 bases short, with 10 bases between. Germline assignment: CDR1 LNHDA and CDR2 SQIVND (reference sequence). The CDR3 consists of 11 residues. CDR3 sequence (DNA): TGTGCCAGTAAATGGGGGGTTACGCAGTATTTT. Encoded protein: CASKWGVTQYF.